The 6 T cell receptor beta chains given below trace back to one sample, sequenced in a study of cytomegalovirus exposure and HLA in healthy donors. The PCR was carried out with 60 Vbeta primers and 13 Jbeta primers. Clones were sequenced by immunoSEQ multiplex PCR, and TCRdb holds only the in-frame ones, with some missing. The data show about 200,000 clones, roughly four fifths seen once. Sequencing was performed on PBMCs. The receptors come from a girl aged 5 to 17 in good health and CMV-seronegative.

The gene calls are TRBV6-7 and TRBJ2-5; 8 bases fit TRBD2. TRBV6-7 is marked as an open reading frame, function uncertain. This CDR3 has 15 amino acids. The V gene end was trimmed by 5 bases and the J gene end by 3 bases; junction bases not matched to a gene: 8. CDR3 bases: TGTGCCAGCAGTGACCTCTCACTAGCGGAAGAGACCCAGTACTTC. Protein: CASSDLSLAEETQYF.

The chain joins TRBV28 to TRBJ1-1; TRBD1 aligns across 7 bases. Losses at the gene ends were 4 bases for V and 1 base for J; bases not matched to a gene: 6. Germline-derived CDR1 and CDR2 are MDHEN and SYDVKM. The CDR3 is made up of 15 amino acids. CDR3 sequence: CASSSPTGWNTEAFF. CDR3 in DNA: TGTGCCAGCAGTTCCCCGACAGGGTGGAACACTGAAGCTTTCTTT.

The chain joins TRBV6-5 to TRBJ1-1; 7 bases are a match to TRBD1. Germline trimming cut 4 bases from V and 1 base from J; bases unmatched to any gene: 9. The CDR3 contains 16 residues. Germline CDR1 MNHEY, CDR2 SVGAGI. DNA for the CDR3: TGTGCCAGCAGTTGGTGGACAGGACGAACGAACACTGAAGCTTTCTTT. It translates to CASSWWTGRTNTEAFF.

The V call is TRBV7-2, the J call TRBJ2-7; weak D call: TRBD1 (5 bases). Per germline, CDR1 SGHTA and CDR2 FQGNSA. The CDR3 spans 15 residues. V was pared by 1 base and J by 2 bases, with 12 bases between. For the CDR3, the DNA is TGTGCCAGCAGCTTAGGGGGTATGACAGCCTACGAGCAGTACTTC. Its protein product is CASSLGGMTAYEQYF. Using reference TRBV7-2 and TRBJ2-7 for the parts outside the CDR3, the full variable domain is GAGVSQSPSNKVTEKGKDVELRCDPISGHTALYWYRQSLGQGLEFLIYFQGNSAPDKSGLPSDRFSAERTGGSVSTLTIQRTQQEDSAVYLCASSLGGMTAYEQYFGPGTRLTVT.

The chain joins TRBV9 to TRBJ2-3; TRBD2 might be the D (5 bases). The CDR3 covers 13 residues. V was clipped by 2 bases and J by 6 bases, with 10 bases between them. Germline V gives CDR1 SGDLS, CDR2 YYNGEE. The CDR3 coding sequence is TGTGCCAGCAGCGTGGAGGTTTGGGATACGCAGTATTTT. This sequence encodes CASSVEVWDTQYF.

This chain links TRBV28 with TRBJ2-7; 8 nucleotides match TRBD1. CDR3 size: 16 residues. The V gene's germline CDR1 is MDHEN and CDR2 SYDVKM. Germline trimming cut 5 bases from V and 4 bases from J; bases unmatched to any gene: 13. This chain's CDR3 is CASSPVGPGGEYEQYF. The CDR3 nucleotides are TGTGCCAGCAGTCCCGTCGGTCCAGGGGGCGAGTACGAGCAGTACTTC.